This T cell receptor beta chain is from a study of T cell responses to AZD1222 COVID-19 vaccine. Measured with immunoSEQ multiplex PCR; TCRdb has only the in-frame clones, and not every one. This table holds tens of thousands of clones, approximately 84% found once. Sample: peripheral blood, taken on day 0 of AZD1222 vaccination. This TCR came from an adult in good health.

The CDR3 here is CASSRTTDYEQYF. The CDR3 bases are TGTGCCAGCAGCCGTACGACAGACTACGAGCAGTACTTC. The chain carries TRBV6-5 and TRBJ2-7; D is perhaps TRBD1 (5 bases). Germline V gene sequence: CDR1 MNHEY, CDR2 SVGAGI. This CDR3 is built from 13 residues. The germline V and J ends were trimmed by 6 bases and 3 bases, with 12 bases remaining between them.